These T cell receptor beta chains were read from a single sample in a study of post-analysis software for immune sequencing data. TCRdb processed the PCR reads anew with MiXCR; each CDR3 protein has one entry. The data hold roughly 800,000 distinct CDR3 sequences, with 46% observed a single time. The sample consisted of blood. These receptors all come from a girl aged 10 to 17 with multiple sclerosis. CDR3s include the opening cysteine and the closing phenylalanine or tryptophan. The D gene is left open where the match is weak. The size of a clone is reported for some rows only, either as once, few or many, or as a class for expanded clones.

d_call	j_call	v_call	clone_size	cdr3_nt	cdr3_aa
TRBD2	TRBJ2-7	TRBV6-5	once	TGTGCCAGCAGTTACTCGGCGGGAGCGACGGGCGAGCAGTACTTC	CASSYSAGATGEQYF
TRBD2	TRBJ2-1	TRBV5-1	-	TGCGCCAGCAGCGCGGCTAGCGGATCCTACAATGAGCAGTTCTTC	CASSAASGSYNEQFF
-	TRBJ2-7	TRBV27	few	TGTGCCAGCAGTCCACCGGACGCCTCCTACGAGCAGTACTTC	CASSPPDASYEQYF
-	TRBJ2-5	TRBV7-9	-	TGTGCCAGCAGCTCCATCGGTACAGGCAAAGAGACCCAGTACTTC	CASSSIGTGKETQYF
-	TRBJ1-2	TRBV30	few	TGTGCCCTTGGGGGGGCTTTGGGCTACACCTTC	CALGGALGYTF
-	TRBJ2-5	TRBV3-1	few	TGTGCCAGCAGCCAAGATCTAGGCCGTCTAGCACAAGAGACCCAGTACTTC	CASSQDLGRLAQETQYF
-	TRBJ2-7	TRBV27	once	TGTGCCAGCAGTTTATGGGGCTACAGGGTCGGGACCTACGAGCAGTACTTC	CASSLWGYRVGTYEQYF
-	TRBJ2-1	TRBV20-1	-	TGCAGTGCCCCAATGGATGTTGCGGGATCCCCCTACAATGAGCAGTTCTTC	CSAPMDVAGSPYNEQFF
TRBD1	TRBJ2-7	TRBV25-1	-	TGTGCCAGCAGTGCATCAGGGGGTAGGCACGAGCAGTACTTC	CASSASGGRHEQYF
-	TRBJ1-5	TRBV24-1	-	TGTGCCACTCCGAATGATGAACAGGGAAGTCTTGGCTTGGTAACTCAGCCCCAGCATTTT	CATPNDEQGSLGLVTQPQHF
TRBD1	TRBJ1-1	TRBV9	-	TGTGCCAGCAGCGCTTTCGAGGGGGCGAATGAAGCTTTCTTT	CASSAFEGANEAFF
TRBD2	TRBJ2-7	TRBV20-1	-	TGCAGTGCTAAGGGGACTAGCGGGAGGAGCTCCTACGAGCCGTACTTC	CSAKGTSGRSSYEPYF
-	TRBJ2-3	TRBV7-7	few	TGTGCTAGCAGCCACTCTCCGGGCACAGATACGCAGTATTTT	CASSHSPGTDTQYF
-	TRBJ2-1	TRBV27	-	TGTGCCAGCAGTTTAGCCCTCACTTCTTCAGCGTTCTTC	CASSLALTSSAFF
-	TRBJ2-3	TRBV7-2	-	TGTGCCAGCAGCCCCCCGGCCTCAACTGATACGCAGTATTTT	CASSPPASTDTQYF
-	TRBJ2-7	TRBV6-2/TRBV6-3	many	TGTGCCAGCATGACGGTCCACGAGCAGTACTTC	CASMTVHEQYF
-	TRBJ2-7	TRBV27	-	TGTGCCAGCAGTTCAGGTGAAGATCCCGAGCAGTACTTC	CASSSGEDPEQYF
-	TRBJ1-2	TRBV6-2/TRBV6-3	-	TGTGCCAGCAGTTACCCCGTGCCGGAGGAGACGGGCTACACCTTC	CASSYPVPEETGYTF
TRBD2	TRBJ2-1	TRBV20-1	-	TGCAGTGCTTTCGGGACTAGCGGGTACAATGAGCAGTTCTTC	CSAFGTSGYNEQFF
-	TRBJ2-1	TRBV7-9	-	TGTGCCAGCAGCCGCGGCCAAGCGGAGATCAATGAGCAGTTCTTC	CASSRGQAEINEQFF
TRBD2	TRBJ2-1	TRBV20-1	few	TGCAGTGCTGGCGAAGCGGGAGGTGCCCGGGTGCAGTTCTTC	CSAGEAGGARVQFF
-	TRBJ2-1	TRBV24-1	-	TGTGCCACCAGTGATCGAGCGGGCGAGACCTACAATGAGCAGTTCTTC	CATSDRAGETYNEQFF
-	TRBJ1-6	TRBV5-1	-	TGCGCCAGCAGCTTGGGAACGGGAAATAATTCACCCCTCCACTTT	CASSLGTGNNSPLHF
-	TRBJ2-7	TRBV4-2	-	TGTGCCAGCAGCCTGGAACTTAGCTCCTACAATGAGCAGTACTTC	CASSLELSSYNEQYF
TRBD2	TRBJ2-3	TRBV12-3/TRBV12-4	-	TGTGCCAGCGGTTCAAGCGGGAGTAGCACAGATACGCAGTATTTT	CASGSSGSSTDTQYF
TRBD1	TRBJ1-2	TRBV5-1	-	TGCGCCAGCAGCCCCATCGGGACAGGGGACCCGACTAACTATGGCTACACCTTC	CASSPIGTGDPTNYGYTF
-	TRBJ1-2	TRBV6-1	-	TGTGCCAGCAGTGCAAGGTTGGGCTACACCTTC	CASSARLGYTF
-	TRBJ2-3	TRBV11-2	few	TGTGCCAGCAGCTTTCGTGGGAGAACGGACACAGATACGCAGTATTTT	CASSFRGRTDTDTQYF
-	TRBJ2-3	TRBV6-4	few	TGTGCCAGCACCTGGAAGACGCAGTATTTT	CASTWKTQYF
TRBD2	TRBJ2-3	TRBV27	-	TGTGCCAGCAGCCCACTAGCGGGAGGCCCTGGAGATACGCAGTATTTT	CASSPLAGGPGDTQYF
-	TRBJ2-5	TRBV20-1	-	TGCAGTGCTAGCGACAGAAGGACACCCGAGACCCAGTACTTC	CSASDRRTPETQYF
TRBD2	TRBJ2-7	TRBV7-6	-	TGTGCCAGCAGCTTAGTGGCCCCCAGACTAGCGGACTACGAGCAGTACTTC	CASSLVAPRLADYEQYF
-	TRBJ2-7	TRBV12-3/TRBV12-4	-	TGTGCCAGCAAAGGGACTCTTAGCTCCTACGAGCAGTACTTC	CASKGTLSSYEQYF
TRBD1	TRBJ2-7	TRBV6-5	-	TGTGCCACTAAACAGGGGCCCTACGAGCAGTACTTC	CATKQGPYEQYF
TRBD1	TRBJ1-2	TRBV20-1	few	TGCAGTGCTAGAGATCATAGGACAGGACGATATGGCTACACCTTC	CSARDHRTGRYGYTF
-	TRBJ1-2	TRBV6-5	-	TGTGCCAGCAGACGGACACCAGGCTATGGCTACACCTTC	CASRRTPGYGYTF
-	TRBJ2-5	TRBV7-2	-	TGTGCCAGCAGCTACCGGACGGTAGGGACGCCTGAGGAAGAGACCCAGTACTTC	CASSYRTVGTPEEETQYF
TRBD2	TRBJ2-1	TRBV5-1	-	TGCGCCAGCAGCCTGACCACTAGCGGGAGGGCCTCAAACGAGCAGTTCTTC	CASSLTTSGRASNEQFF
-	TRBJ2-1	TRBV29-1	-	TGCAGCGCCACCTTCCACGGGACTTTGCTAGACAATGAGCAGTTCTTC	CSATFHGTLLDNEQFF
-	TRBJ1-6	TRBV28	-	TGTGCCAGCAGTACATATCAGGGAGTGATTTCACCCCTCCACTTT	CASSTYQGVISPLHF
-	TRBJ1-4	TRBV3-1	-	TGTGCCAGCAGCCCACCGTGGGGGGATGGCGAAAAACTGTTTTTT	CASSPPWGDGEKLFF
-	TRBJ1-1	TRBV3-1	-	TGTGCCAGCAGCCCCGGTTGGGCGGGAGCTTTCTTT	CASSPGWAGAFF
TRBD2	TRBJ2-3	TRBV9	few	TGTGCCAGCAGCGTCGGCGGGAGGATCCCCACAGATACGCAGTATTTT	CASSVGGRIPTDTQYF
-	TRBJ2-1	TRBV13	-	TGTGCCAGCAGCTACTACCGGGCAGCCTCCTACAATGAGCAGTTCTTC	CASSYYRAASYNEQFF
-	TRBJ2-1	TRBV5-1	-	TGCGCCAGCAGCTTGGTTGACACCGACAATGAGCAGTTCTTC	CASSLVDTDNEQFF
-	TRBJ2-3	TRBV15	-	TGTGCCACCAGCAGGGGATTGACTAGCACAGATACGCAGTATTTT	CATSRGLTSTDTQYF
TRBD2	TRBJ2-3	TRBV20-1	few	TGCGGTGCTAGCCCTCAGAGCGGGGGGACGACAGATACGCAGTATTTT	CGASPQSGGTTDTQYF
-	TRBJ2-1	TRBV6-6	-	TGTGCCAGCAGTTACTCGGGGGAGTACACGATGAATGAGCAGTTCTTC	CASSYSGEYTMNEQFF
-	TRBJ2-5	TRBV9	-	TGTGCCAGCAGCCATAATCAAGAGACCCAGTACTTC	CASSHNQETQYF
-	TRBJ1-4	TRBV7-2	-	TGTGCCAGCAGTAGGGGAAAGCAGGGGAGTAATGAAAAACTGTTTTTT	CASSRGKQGSNEKLFF
-	TRBJ2-3	TRBV20-1	-	TGCAGTGCTAGAAGCGGGCATCCCCCTACAGATACGCAGTATTTT	CSARSGHPPTDTQYF
-	TRBJ1-2	TRBV7-2	many	TGTGCCAGCAGCTTAGACCTTAACTATGGCTACACCTTC	CASSLDLNYGYTF
-	TRBJ2-5	TRBV5-1	-	TGCGCCAGCAGCTTCTTTGGGGGCCTTGGAGAGACCCAGTACTTC	CASSFFGGLGETQYF
-	TRBJ1-2	TRBV14	few	TGTGCCAGCAGCCAAGCAGGCAGCCGTAACTATGGCTACACCTTC	CASSQAGSRNYGYTF
-	TRBJ1-5	TRBV14	-	TGTGCCAGCAGCCAGTCCAACGGTCAGCCCCAGCATTTT	CASSQSNGQPQHF
TRBD2	TRBJ2-1	TRBV7-9	few	TGTGCCAGCAGCTTAGTCGGCGGGAGAACCCTGGGTGATGAGCAGTTCTTC	CASSLVGGRTLGDEQFF
-	TRBJ2-7	TRBV11-2	-	TGTGCCAGCAGCCCCCGGTCGGGGGTACCAGTCTACGAGCAGTACTTC	CASSPRSGVPVYEQYF
-	TRBJ2-5	TRBV28	-	TGTGCCAGCAGTTTCTTTAGGGGGGAGACCCAGTACTTC	CASSFFRGETQYF
TRBD1	TRBJ2-5	TRBV7-7	few	TGTGCTAGCAGCTTAGGTGTGACAGGGGACCCCCGAGAGACCCAGTACTTC	CASSLGVTGDPRETQYF